This is a list of T cell receptor beta chains from one sample in a study of a mutant IDH1 vaccine in newly diagnosed glioma. TCRdb's table, derived via immunoSEQ multiplex PCR, lists solely in-frame clones and lacks some. The top ten clones hold approximately 19% of a sample with approximately 37,000 clones, roughly 80% of them seen once. These receptors are not linked to any known antigen. The input for sequencing was PBMCs, taken from a glioma patient whose treatment included an IDH1 peptide vaccine. Receptor source: a man between 18 and 35 years old with glioma. Some clones in this sample may be carry-over from other donors' samples. Each CDR3 is given without its conserved first and last residue. Each record gives: J gene, V gene, clone size, CDR3 protein. Size is omitted from some rows. Given values are once, few, many or a class for expanded clones.

j_gene: TRBJ2-1
v_gene: TRBV27
abundance: .
CDR3aa: ASSLFGASSYNEQF

j_gene: TRBJ1-2
v_gene: TRBV18
abundance: .
CDR3aa: ASSPPANQGGHYGYT

j_gene: TRBJ1-5
v_gene: TRBV2
abundance: .
CDR3aa: ASSDKVGGGNQPQH

j_gene: TRBJ2-5
v_gene: TRBV19
abundance: .
CDR3aa: ASSIGQSRVETQY

j_gene: TRBJ1-2
v_gene: TRBV29-1
abundance: medium-sized
CDR3aa: SVEGYGYT

j_gene: TRBJ1-1
v_gene: TRBV27
abundance: .
CDR3aa: ASKFGQTNTEAF

j_gene: TRBJ1-2
v_gene: TRBV29-1
abundance: .
CDR3aa: SASLADSNYGYT

j_gene: TRBJ2-7
v_gene: TRBV30
abundance: .
CDR3aa: AWGRIVSGTGHVLNEQY

j_gene: TRBJ2-7
v_gene: TRBV5-1
abundance: .
CDR3aa: ASSPKVAEWRQASYEQY

j_gene: TRBJ1-2
v_gene: TRBV29-1
abundance: .
CDR3aa: SVDSIWGVNDYGYT

j_gene: TRBJ1-2
v_gene: TRBV19
abundance: few
CDR3aa: ASRTTGEYGYT

j_gene: TRBJ2-2
v_gene: TRBV2
abundance: .
CDR3aa: ASSLILGWGRANTGELF

j_gene: TRBJ1-5
v_gene: TRBV19
abundance: .
CDR3aa: ASSPLTGNQPQH

j_gene: TRBJ1-1
v_gene: TRBV5-1
abundance: .
CDR3aa: ASSLVGSTNTEAF

j_gene: TRBJ2-1
v_gene: TRBV5-4
abundance: .
CDR3aa: ASSLLQGYNEQF

j_gene: TRBJ1-5
v_gene: TRBV5-1
abundance: .
CDR3aa: ASSLAGVQPQH

j_gene: TRBJ1-1
v_gene: TRBV18
abundance: .
CDR3aa: ASSPREGWNTEAF

j_gene: TRBJ1-2
v_gene: TRBV6-5
abundance: .
CDR3aa: ASRRTGGGYGYT

j_gene: TRBJ1-1
v_gene: TRBV5-1
abundance: few
CDR3aa: ASSLAQQNTEAF

j_gene: TRBJ2-7
v_gene: TRBV7-9
abundance: .
CDR3aa: ASSLVGGANEQY

j_gene: TRBJ1-2
v_gene: TRBV6-6
abundance: .
CDR3aa: ASSYRGDGYT

j_gene: TRBJ1-1
v_gene: TRBV6-6
abundance: .
CDR3aa: ASSNNRPLEAF

j_gene: TRBJ1-2
v_gene: TRBV29-1
abundance: few
CDR3aa: SVELQGTRGYT

j_gene: TRBJ1-2
v_gene: TRBV7-2
abundance: .
CDR3aa: ASSYSAGTYNYGYT

j_gene: TRBJ1-5
v_gene: TRBV10-1
abundance: .
CDR3aa: ASQARQPQH

j_gene: TRBJ2-2
v_gene: TRBV27
abundance: .
CDR3aa: ASSIVEGHGELF

j_gene: TRBJ1-2
v_gene: TRBV11-2
abundance: .
CDR3aa: ASSLGGGTVYGYT

j_gene: TRBJ1-1
v_gene: TRBV4-1
abundance: once
CDR3aa: ASSEGQNTEAF

j_gene: TRBJ1-5
v_gene: TRBV6-5
abundance: .
CDR3aa: ASSRQGAPGQPQH

j_gene: TRBJ2-7
v_gene: TRBV7-9
abundance: once
CDR3aa: ASVVGTGGPYEQY

j_gene: TRBJ1-5
v_gene: TRBV6-1
abundance: .
CDR3aa: ASSEAFSRQGSRSNQPQH

j_gene: TRBJ2-7
v_gene: TRBV5-6
abundance: .
CDR3aa: ASSLGTTYEQY